The 29 T cell receptor beta chains listed next were all sequenced from one sample in a study of spatial heterogeneity in lung cancer. Study-wide results and caveats: Higher tumor mutation counts went along with higher counts of expanded intratumoral alpha and beta TCRs.

The time point: sample taken at primary tumor resection. TCRdb used MiXCR to reprocess the 5' RACE reads, holding one entry per CDR3 protein. The sample shows some 8,700 distinct CDR3 sequences, roughly 12% of them seen only once. The antigens for these receptors are not known. This sample comprised lung tumor tissue, obtained at surgery. The receptors here all came from a male donor with early-stage non-small cell lung cancer.

This clonotype showed up many times. The chain combines TRBV12-3 or TRBV12-4 with TRBJ2-2; TRBD2 matches 7 bases. V shed 2 bases and J 1 base; nucleotides not matched to a gene: 1. The length of the CDR3 is 15 residues. CDR3 protein: CASSLREGNTGELFF. The CDR3 DNA sequence: TGTGCCAGCAGTTTAAGGGAGGGGAACACCGGGGAGCTGTTTTTT.

This clonotype occurred many times. This chain uses TRBV6-1 with TRBJ1-5; 10 bases align to TRBD1. The CDR3 covers 18 residues. J was trimmed by 0 bases and V by 2 bases; bases with no gene match: 7. Germline CDR1 MNHNS, CDR2 SASEGT. The CDR3 DNA reads TGTGCCAGCAGTGAAAGGACAGGGGGATCTAGTAGCAATCAGCCCCAGCATTTT. It translates to CASSERTGGSSSNQPQHF.

This clonotype was detected many times. This chain joins TRBV20-1 and TRBJ1-1; possibly TRBD1 for D (5 bases). Per the germline V gene, CDR1 is DFQATT and CDR2 is SNEGSKA (reference sequence). The length of the CDR3 is 13 residues. Trimming left V 2 bases short and J 2 bases short, with 9 bases between. Here the CDR3 reads CSARRGRNTEAFF. CDR3 coding DNA: TGCAGTGCTAGAAGGGGCCGCAACACTGAAGCTTTCTTT.

This clonotype was counted only a few times. V is TRBV29-1 and J is TRBJ2-5, with TRBD2 matching over 9 bases. Germline values: CDR1 SQVTM, CDR2 ANQGSEA. This CDR3 has 15 amino acids. V shed 3 bases, J shed 1 base, and the junction held 6 bases outside the gene matches. In nucleotides, the CDR3 is TGCAGCGTTGATGTCCTAGCGGGGCTCCAAGAGACCCAGTACTTC. The encoded protein is CSVDVLAGLQETQYF.

Judged by abundance, this clonotype is medium-sized. The chain links TRBV3-1 to TRBJ1-1; TRBD1 matches 7 bases. V shed 0 bases, J shed 8 bases, and the junction held 3 bases outside the gene matches. This CDR3 is built from 13 residues. Germline lookup yields CDR1 LGHDT and CDR2 YNNKEL (reference sequence). For the CDR3, the DNA is TGTGCCAGCAGCCAAGAATGGGACAGCGAAGCTTTCTTT. Residues: CASSQEWDSEAFF.

A few counts support this clonotype. V and J are TRBV5-1 and TRBJ2-1; 13 bases map to TRBD2. J lost 5 bases, V lost 3 bases, and 5 bases had no gene match. CDR1 SGHRS and CDR2 YFSETQ come from the germline V gene. The CDR3 sequence is 16 residues long. CDR3 amino acids: CASSYGGLAGDNEQFF. The DNA of the CDR3 is TGCGCCAGCAGCTACGGAGGACTAGCGGGGGACAATGAGCAGTTCTTC.

The table lists this clonotype with many counts. V usage is TRBV24-1 and J usage is TRBJ2-5; unclear D gene. The CDR3 has 15 amino acids. Germline lookup yields CDR1 KGHDR and CDR2 SFDVKD. V lost 4 bases, J lost 2 bases, and 13 bases lay in between. CDR3 sequence reads: CATSEMGRGQETQYF. The DNA of the CDR3 is TGTGCCACCAGTGAAATGGGAAGAGGACAAGAGACCCAGTACTTC.

This clonotype was seen only a few times. V and J are TRBV5-4 and TRBJ1-4; no reliable D call. Looked up from germline, CDR1 is SGHNT and CDR2 is YYREEE (reference sequence). The CDR3 has 13 amino acids. The V gene lost 0 bases and the J gene lost 8 bases, with 8 bases spanning the gap. CDR3 residues: CASSLGMREKLFF. As DNA, the CDR3 is TGTGCCAGCAGCTTGGGGATGAGAGAAAAACTGTTTTTT.

The rearrangement uses TRBV6-5 and TRBJ2-1; 10 bases align to TRBD1. Germline loops: CDR1 MNHEY, CDR2 SVGAGI. This CDR3 contains 14 residues. V was pared by 6 bases and J by 7 bases, with 6 bases of the junction left unmatched. CDR3 region: CASSPGQGWNEQFF. The CDR3 DNA reads TGTGCCAGCAGCCCGGGACAGGGGTGGAATGAGCAGTTCTTC.

V and J are TRBV20-1 and TRBJ2-1; D may match TRBD1 or TRBD2 (5 bases each). This CDR3 contains 12 residues. Germline V gene sequence: CDR1 DFQATT, CDR2 SNEGSKA (reference sequence). V was cut by 5 bases and J by 3 bases, with 8 bases left in between. The CDR3 sequence is CSAEGNYNEQFF. The CDR3 DNA reads as TGCAGTGCTGAGGGGAACTACAATGAGCAGTTCTTC.

Judged by abundance, this clonotype is medium-sized. The chain has TRBV11-2 and TRBJ1-6; D is ambiguous. Germline CDR1 is SGHAT and CDR2 is FQNNGV. The V and J ends lost 4 bases and 7 bases respectively, with 8 bases between them. This CDR3 spans 13 amino acids. The CDR3 DNA is TGTGCCAGCAGCTCGTTACAGAATTCACCCCTCCACTTT. This codes for CASSSLQNSPLHF. Full variable domain (outside the CDR3, taken from reference TRBV11-2 and TRBJ1-6): EAGVAQSPRYKIIEKRQSVAFWCNPISGHATLYWYQQILGQGPKLLIQFQNNGVVDDSQLPKDRFSAERLKGVDSTLKIQPAKLEDSAVYLCASSSLQNSPLHFGNGTRLTVT.

This clonotype appeared many times. This chain uses TRBV7-8 with TRBJ2-1, with D perhaps given as TRBD1 or TRBD2 (5 bases each). This CDR3 is built from 17 residues. With 1 base removed from V and 3 bases from J, the gap between germline ends came to 16 bases. Germline V gives CDR1 SGHVS, CDR2 FQNEAQ. The DNA of the CDR3 is TGTGCCAGCAGCTTAGTTGGGTGGGGGAACTTCTACAATGAGCAGTTCTTC. Translation: CASSLVGWGNFYNEQFF. Supplemented by reference TRBV7-8 and TRBJ2-1, the full variable domain reads GAGVSQSPRYKVAKRGQDVALRCDPISGHVSLFWYQQALGQGPEFLTYFQNEAQLDKSGLPSDRFFAERPEGSVSTLKIQRTQQEDSAVYLCASSLVGWGNFYNEQFFGPGTRLTVL.

This clonotype is medium-sized in the sample. The V call is TRBV7-2, the J call TRBJ2-4; 7 nucleotides match TRBD1. The CDR3 totals 14 residues. The V segment lost 5 bases and the J segment 3 bases; nucleotides outside the gene matches: 4. Germline-derived CDR1 and CDR2 are SGHTA and FQGNSA. The CDR3 DNA is TGTGCCAGCAGCCCGGGACAGATCAAAAACATTCAGTACTTC. Protein: CASSPGQIKNIQYF.

This clonotype was counted at least ten times. This chain connects TRBV15 to TRBJ1-2; D is unresolved. This CDR3 has 12 amino acids. Germline CDR1 reads LNHNV; CDR2 reads YYDKDF (reference sequence). Trimming removed 4 bases from V and 6 bases from J, with 9 bases in between. The CDR3 bases are TGTGCCACCAGCAATTCCGGGGATGGCTACACCTTC. This codes for CATSNSGDGYTF.

This clonotype came up a few times. The chain has TRBV4-2 and TRBJ2-7; D unresolved. The germline CDR1 and CDR2 sequences are LGHNA and YNFKEQ. The CDR3 length is 17 residues. V lost 0 bases, J lost 1 base, and 16 bases lay in between. The DNA for the CDR3 is TGTGCCAGCAGCCAAGATTCCGGACCGGCGAGGTCCTACGAGCAGTACTTC. Translated, it gives CASSQDSGPARSYEQYF.

This clonotype was recorded many times. The CDR3 here is CASSLYDASYEQYF. The CDR3 coding sequence is TGCGCCAGCAGCTTGTATGACGCCTCCTACGAGCAGTACTTC. This chain connects TRBV5-1 to TRBJ2-7; D not certain. CDR3 length: 14 residues. V lost 1 base and J lost 0, with 8 bases in between. Germline CDR1 and CDR2: SGHRS and YFSETQ.

The table lists this clonotype with many counts. The chain employs TRBV20-1 and TRBJ2-5, with 7 bases that match TRBD2. There are 13 residues in the CDR3. Germline V gene lookup returns CDR1 DFQATT and CDR2 SNEGSKA (reference sequence). The ends lost 3 bases at V and 5 bases at J; junction bases unmatched: 6. CDR3 in amino acids: CSARWEGSETQYF. The DNA for the CDR3 is TGCAGTGCTAGGTGGGAGGGATCCGAGACCCAGTACTTC.

The chain combines TRBV19 with TRBJ2-7, with D maybe TRBD2 (5 bases). This CDR3 region has 17 residues. Germline V CDR1 and CDR2: LNHDA, SQIVND (reference sequence). The V gene lost 4 bases and the J gene lost 0 bases, with 19 bases spanning the gap. The CDR3: CASSTRGPGRLSYEQYF. CDR3 in DNA: TGTGCCAGTAGTACCCGGGGTCCGGGCCGCCTCTCCTACGAGCAGTACTTC.

This clonotype was detected only once. This chain links TRBV11-2 with TRBJ2-3, with D unclear. V shed 3 bases and J shed 1 base, with 5 bases lying between them. Germline-derived CDR1 and CDR2 are SGHAT and FQNNGV. This CDR3 comprises 13 residues. Here the CDR3 reads CASSFFRTDTQYF. The CDR3 DNA reads as TGTGCCAGCAGCTTCTTCCGCACAGATACGCAGTATTTT. The entire variable domain, with the rest obtained from reference TRBV11-2 and TRBJ2-3, is as follows: EAGVAQSPRYKIIEKRQSVAFWCNPISGHATLYWYQQILGQGPKLLIQFQNNGVVDDSQLPKDRFSAERLKGVDSTLKIQPAKLEDSAVYLCASSFFRTDTQYFGPGTRLTVL.

This clonotype was seen ten or more times. V gene TRBV5-1 combines with J gene TRBJ2-3; D ambiguous. Germline values: CDR1 SGHRS, CDR2 YFSETQ. This CDR3 region has 13 residues. Trimming cost V 0 bases and J 2 bases, with 4 bases left between them. The CDR3 sequence is CASSLVPTDTQYF. For the CDR3, the DNA is TGCGCCAGCAGCTTGGTTCCCACAGATACGCAGTATTTT.

This clonotype is termed medium-sized (0.01 to 0.1%). The J gene is TRBJ1-2, the V gene TRBV20-1; 8 positions agree with TRBD1. The CDR3 totals 16 residues. CDR1 and CDR2 (germline): DFQATT, SNEGSKA (reference sequence). The J segment lost 2 bases and the V segment lost 2 bases, leaving 10 bases of the junction unmatched. The CDR3: CSARLSGGQGNYGYTF. DNA of the CDR3: TGCAGTGCTAGACTATCAGGGGGCCAAGGGAACTATGGCTACACCTTC.

This clonotype was counted many times. This sequence joins TRBV2 and TRBJ2-2; D tentatively fits TRBD1 or TRBD2 (6 bases each). Trimming took off 6 bases at V and 6 bases at J, with 11 bases between the two ends. Germline V CDR1 and CDR2: SNHLY, FYNNEI. CDR3 length equals 13 residues. The CDR3 region has the DNA TGTGCCAGCAGCCATGGGGGGCCCGGGGAGCTGTTTTTT. It is translated as CASSHGGPGELFF.

This clonotype has ten or more counts. At one boundary the junction diverges from the germline segment, which might be a read error. The chain carries TRBV7-7 and TRBJ2-1; D not resolved. The CDR3 is 14 residues long. The V gene's germline CDR1 is SSHAT and CDR2 FNYEAQ (reference sequence). The CDR3 bases are TGTGCTAGCAGCTTAGATGGGGTGGAGAGTGAGCAGTTCTTC. Residues: CASSLDGVESEQFF. Using reference TRBV7-7 and TRBJ2-1 for the parts outside the CDR3, the full variable domain is GAGVSQSPRYKVTKRGQDVTLRCDPISSHATLYWYQQALGQGPEFLTYFNYEAQPDKSGLPSDRFSAERPEGSISTLTIQRTEQRDSAMYRCASSLDGVESEQFFGPGTRLTVL.

This clonotype occurred many times. This sequence joins TRBV5-1 and TRBJ1-2; D gene ambiguous. With 3 bases removed from V and 2 bases from J, the gap between germline ends came to 11 bases. The CDR3 consists of 14 residues. Germline V gene sequence: CDR1 SGHRS, CDR2 YFSETQ. CDR3 sequence (DNA): TGCGCCAGCAGCTCTATCAATGTGAACTATGGCTACACCTTC. This sequence encodes CASSSINVNYGYTF.

This clonotype is medium-sized by share. The chain is built from TRBV20-1 and TRBJ1-5; 8 bases map to TRBD1. The trim removed 4 bases at V and 4 bases at J, leaving 9 bases unmatched. The CDR3 consists of 15 residues. CDR1 is DFQATT, CDR2 SNEGSKA, per germline (reference sequence). CDR3 coding DNA: TGCAGTGCTACTAAACAGGGGGGTACTAATCAGCCCCAGCATTTT. Its protein is CSATKQGGTNQPQHF.

This clonotype has ten or more counts. V usage is TRBV28 and J usage is TRBJ1-4, with TRBD1 matching over 7 bases. Germline V gives CDR1 MDHEN, CDR2 SYDVKM. Germline trimming cut 8 bases from V and 7 bases from J; bases unmatched to any gene: 10. This CDR3 comprises 14 residues. Here the CDR3 DNA reads TGTGCCAGCGGATACGACAGGGATCCTGAAAAACTGTTTTTT. This encodes CASGYDRDPEKLFF.

The genes are TRBV6-1 and TRBJ1-5; 9 bases are shared with TRBD1. CDR1 is MNHNS, CDR2 SASEGT, per germline. This CDR3 region has 15 residues. J lost 4 bases, V lost 7 bases, and 8 bases had no gene match. In DNA, the CDR3 is TGTGCCAGCACTGGGACAGGGAAGGGGAATCAGCCCCAGCATTTT. Protein sequence: CASTGTGKGNQPQHF.

This clonotype has ten or more counts. The rearrangement links TRBV28 to TRBJ2-6; D might be TRBD1 (6 bases). This CDR3 contains 16 residues. Germline-derived CDR1 and CDR2 are MDHEN and SYDVKM. The ends were cut back, 7 bases at V and 1 base at J, with 14 bases in the middle. CDR3 sequence reads: CASTLQGPSGANVLTF. DNA for the CDR3: TGTGCCAGCACCCTACAGGGCCCGTCTGGGGCCAACGTCCTGACTTTC.

In this sample, this clonotype turned up a few times. In DNA form, the CDR3 reads TGTGCCAGTAGGAACAGGGGGAGGTCTAATGAAAAACTGTTTTTT. It yields the protein CASRNRGRSNEKLFF. V is TRBV19 and J is TRBJ1-4; the match to TRBD1 covers 8 bases. The V segment lost 6 bases and the J segment 3 bases; nucleotides outside the gene matches: 6. Germline-derived CDR1 and CDR2 are LNHDA and SQIVND (reference sequence). CDR3 length equals 15 residues.